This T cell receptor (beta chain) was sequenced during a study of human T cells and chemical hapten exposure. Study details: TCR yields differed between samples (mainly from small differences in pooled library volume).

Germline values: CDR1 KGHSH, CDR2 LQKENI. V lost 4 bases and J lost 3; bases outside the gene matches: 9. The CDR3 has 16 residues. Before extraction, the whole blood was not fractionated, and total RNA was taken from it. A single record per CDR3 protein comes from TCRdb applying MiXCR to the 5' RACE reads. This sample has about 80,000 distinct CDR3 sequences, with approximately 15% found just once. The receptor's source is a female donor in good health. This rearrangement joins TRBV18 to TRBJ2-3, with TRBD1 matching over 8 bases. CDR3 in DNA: TGTGCCAGCTCACAGAGCCGCGGACAGGGTACAGATACGCAGTATTTT. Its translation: CASSQSRGQGTDTQYF.